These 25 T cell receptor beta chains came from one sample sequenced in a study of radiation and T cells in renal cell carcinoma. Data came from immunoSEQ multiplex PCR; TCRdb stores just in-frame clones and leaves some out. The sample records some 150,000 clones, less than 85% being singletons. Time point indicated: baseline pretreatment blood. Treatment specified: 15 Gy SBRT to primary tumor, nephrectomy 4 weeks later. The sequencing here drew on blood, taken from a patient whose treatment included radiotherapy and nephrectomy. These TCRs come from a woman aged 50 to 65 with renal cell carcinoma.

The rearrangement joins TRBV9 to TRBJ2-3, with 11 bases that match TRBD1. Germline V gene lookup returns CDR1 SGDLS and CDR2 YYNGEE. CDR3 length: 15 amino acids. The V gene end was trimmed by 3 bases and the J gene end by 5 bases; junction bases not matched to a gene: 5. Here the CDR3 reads CASSEEGTGGDTQYF. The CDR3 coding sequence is TGTGCCAGCAGCGAAGAGGGGACAGGGGGAGATACGCAGTATTTT.

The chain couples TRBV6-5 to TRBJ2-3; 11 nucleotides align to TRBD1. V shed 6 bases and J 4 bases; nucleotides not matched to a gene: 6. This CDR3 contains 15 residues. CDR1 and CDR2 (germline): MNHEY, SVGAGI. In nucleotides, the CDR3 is TGTGCCAGCAGACTCCGGGACAGGGGGTCAGATACGCAGTATTTT. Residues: CASRLRDRGSDTQYF.

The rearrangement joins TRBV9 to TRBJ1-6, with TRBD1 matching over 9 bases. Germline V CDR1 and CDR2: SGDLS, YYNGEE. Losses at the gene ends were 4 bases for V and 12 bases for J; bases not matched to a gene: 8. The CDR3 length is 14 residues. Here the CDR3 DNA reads TGTGCCAGCAGCCGAACAGGGGGCTGGGAACCCCTCCACTTT. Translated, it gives CASSRTGGWEPLHF.

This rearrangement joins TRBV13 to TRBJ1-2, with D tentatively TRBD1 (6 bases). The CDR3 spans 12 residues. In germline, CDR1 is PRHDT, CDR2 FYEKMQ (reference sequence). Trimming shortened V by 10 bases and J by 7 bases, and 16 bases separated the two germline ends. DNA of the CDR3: TGTGCCACTGCGGGCTACAGGGCTGGCTACACCTTC. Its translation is CATAGYRAGYTF.

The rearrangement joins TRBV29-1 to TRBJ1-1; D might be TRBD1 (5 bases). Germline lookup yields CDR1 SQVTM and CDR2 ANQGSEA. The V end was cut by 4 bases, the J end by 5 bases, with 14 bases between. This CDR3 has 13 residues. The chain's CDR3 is CSVGGRVLTEAFF. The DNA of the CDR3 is TGCAGCGTTGGAGGCAGGGTTTTAACTGAAGCTTTCTTT.

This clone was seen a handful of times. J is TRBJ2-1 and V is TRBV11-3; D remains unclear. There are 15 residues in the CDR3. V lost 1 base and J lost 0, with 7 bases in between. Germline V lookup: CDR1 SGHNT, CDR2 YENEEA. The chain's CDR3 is CASSLAYSSYNEQFF. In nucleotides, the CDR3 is TGTGCCAGCAGCTTAGCGTATAGCTCCTACAATGAGCAGTTCTTC.

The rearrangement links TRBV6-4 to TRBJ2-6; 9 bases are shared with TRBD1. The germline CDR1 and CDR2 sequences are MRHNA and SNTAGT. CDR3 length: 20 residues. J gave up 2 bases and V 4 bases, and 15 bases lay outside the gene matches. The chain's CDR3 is CASSVMALGQGSPGANVLTF. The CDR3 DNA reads TGTGCCAGCAGTGTAATGGCCCTGGGACAGGGAAGTCCTGGGGCCAACGTCCTGACTTTC.

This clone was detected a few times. CDR3 bases: TGTGCCAGTAGTAGTCCCGGGTCGGGGGACACTGAAGCTTTCTTT. Translated: CASSSPGSGDTEAFF. The chain uses TRBV19 and TRBJ1-1, with a tentative D call TRBD1 (5 bases). V was clipped by 4 bases and J by 3 bases, with 15 bases between them. Germline V lookup: CDR1 LNHDA, CDR2 SQIVND (reference sequence). This CDR3 region has 15 residues. The full variable domain, completed using reference TRBV19 and TRBJ1-1, is DGGITQSPKYLFRKEGQNVTLSCEQNLNHDAMYWYRQDPGQGLRLIYYSQIVNDFQKGDIAEGYSVSREKKESFPLTVTSAQKNPTAFYLCASSSPGSGDTEAFFGQGTRLTVV.

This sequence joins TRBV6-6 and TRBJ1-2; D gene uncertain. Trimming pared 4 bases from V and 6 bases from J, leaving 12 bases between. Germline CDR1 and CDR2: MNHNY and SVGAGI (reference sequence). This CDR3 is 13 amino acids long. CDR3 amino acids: CASSLPISDGYTF. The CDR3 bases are TGTGCCAGCAGTTTACCTATCTCGGATGGCTACACCTTC.

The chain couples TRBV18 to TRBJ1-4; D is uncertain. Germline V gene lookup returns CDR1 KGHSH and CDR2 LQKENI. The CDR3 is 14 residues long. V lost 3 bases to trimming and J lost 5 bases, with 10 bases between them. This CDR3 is CASSPRGNNEKLFF. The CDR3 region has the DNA TGTGCCAGCTCACCTAGAGGGAACAATGAAAAACTGTTTTTT.

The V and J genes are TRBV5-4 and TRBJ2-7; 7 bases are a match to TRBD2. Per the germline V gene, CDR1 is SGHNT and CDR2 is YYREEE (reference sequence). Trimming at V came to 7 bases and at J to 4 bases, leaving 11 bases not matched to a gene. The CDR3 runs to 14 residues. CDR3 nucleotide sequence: TGTGCCAGCCACTCGTCTAGCGGAGTTTACGAGCAGTACTTC. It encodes CASHSSSGVYEQYF.

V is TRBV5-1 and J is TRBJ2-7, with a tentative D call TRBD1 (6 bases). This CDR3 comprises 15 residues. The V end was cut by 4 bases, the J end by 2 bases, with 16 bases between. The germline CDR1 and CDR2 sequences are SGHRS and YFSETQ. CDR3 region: CASSPTGTRAYEQYF. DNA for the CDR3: TGCGCCAGCAGCCCGACCGGGACACGAGCCTACGAGCAGTACTTC.

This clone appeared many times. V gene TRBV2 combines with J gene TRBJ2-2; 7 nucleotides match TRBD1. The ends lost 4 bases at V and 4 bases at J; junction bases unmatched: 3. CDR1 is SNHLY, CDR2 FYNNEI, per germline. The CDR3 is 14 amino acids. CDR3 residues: CASSVDRITGELFF. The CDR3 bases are TGTGCCAGCAGTGTGGACAGGATCACCGGGGAGCTGTTTTTT.

The CDR3 sequence: CSMHRGDKDNEQFF. The CDR3 nucleotides are TGCAGCATGCACCGTGGGGACAAAGACAATGAGCAGTTCTTC. V usage is TRBV29-1 and J usage is TRBJ2-1; the D gene is possibly TRBD1 (6 bases). The germline V gene encodes CDR1 SQVTM and CDR2 ANQGSEA. There are 14 residues in the CDR3. Trimming took off 8 bases at V and 5 bases at J, with 19 bases between the two ends.

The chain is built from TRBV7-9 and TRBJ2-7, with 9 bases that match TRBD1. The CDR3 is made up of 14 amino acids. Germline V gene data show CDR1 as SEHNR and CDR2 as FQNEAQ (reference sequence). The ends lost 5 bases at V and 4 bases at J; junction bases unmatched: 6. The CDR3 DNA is TGTGCCAGCAGCCTCCTGGGACAGGGATACGAGCAGTACTTC. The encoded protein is CASSLLGQGYEQYF.

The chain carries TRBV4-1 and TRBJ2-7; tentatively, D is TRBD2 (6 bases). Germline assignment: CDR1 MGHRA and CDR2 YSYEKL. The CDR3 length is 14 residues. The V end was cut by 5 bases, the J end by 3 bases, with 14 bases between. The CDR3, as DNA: TGCGCCAGCAGCTACACACTGCGGGACTACGAGCAGTACTTC. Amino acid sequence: CASSYTLRDYEQYF.

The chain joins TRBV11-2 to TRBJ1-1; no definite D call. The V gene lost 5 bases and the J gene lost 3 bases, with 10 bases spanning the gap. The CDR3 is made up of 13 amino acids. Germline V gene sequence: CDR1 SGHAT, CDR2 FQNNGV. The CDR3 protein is CASSPGGYTEAFF. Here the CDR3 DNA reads TGTGCCAGCAGCCCCGGCGGGTACACTGAAGCTTTCTTT. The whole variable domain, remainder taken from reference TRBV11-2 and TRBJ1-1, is EAGVAQSPRYKIIEKRQSVAFWCNPISGHATLYWYQQILGQGPKLLIQFQNNGVVDDSQLPKDRFSAERLKGVDSTLKIQPAKLEDSAVYLCASSPGGYTEAFFGQGTRLTVV.

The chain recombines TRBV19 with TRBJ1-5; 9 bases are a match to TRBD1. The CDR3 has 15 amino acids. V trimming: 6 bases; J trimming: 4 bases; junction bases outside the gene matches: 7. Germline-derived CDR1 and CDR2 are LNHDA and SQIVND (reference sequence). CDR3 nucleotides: TGTGCCAGTAGCACCGAACAGGGGGCTAATCAGCCCCAGCATTTT. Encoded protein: CASSTEQGANQPQHF.

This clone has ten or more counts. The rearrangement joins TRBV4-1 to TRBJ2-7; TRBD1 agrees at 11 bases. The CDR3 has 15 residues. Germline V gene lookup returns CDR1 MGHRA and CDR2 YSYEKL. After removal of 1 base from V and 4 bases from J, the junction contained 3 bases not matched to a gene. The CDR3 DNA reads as TGCGCCAGCAGCCAAGCTGGGACAGGGGGTTACGAGCAGTACTTC. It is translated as CASSQAGTGGYEQYF.

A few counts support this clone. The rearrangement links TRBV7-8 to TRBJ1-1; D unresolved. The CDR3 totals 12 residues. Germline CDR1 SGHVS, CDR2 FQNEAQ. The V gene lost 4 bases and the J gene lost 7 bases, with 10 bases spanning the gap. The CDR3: CASSSVEDEAFF. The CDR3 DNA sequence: TGTGCCAGCAGCTCAGTGGAGGATGAAGCTTTCTTT.

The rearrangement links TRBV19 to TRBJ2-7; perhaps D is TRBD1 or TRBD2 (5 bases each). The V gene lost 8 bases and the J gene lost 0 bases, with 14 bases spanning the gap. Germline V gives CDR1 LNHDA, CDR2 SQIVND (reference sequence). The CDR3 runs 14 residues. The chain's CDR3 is CASSNFGTSYEQYF. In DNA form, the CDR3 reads TGTGCCAGTTCTAACTTTGGGACCTCCTACGAGCAGTACTTC. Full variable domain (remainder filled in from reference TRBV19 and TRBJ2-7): DGGITQSPKYLFRKEGQNVTLSCEQNLNHDAMYWYRQDPGQGLRLIYYSQIVNDFQKGDIAEGYSVSREKKESFPLTVTSAQKNPTAFYLCASSNFGTSYEQYFGPGTRLTVT.

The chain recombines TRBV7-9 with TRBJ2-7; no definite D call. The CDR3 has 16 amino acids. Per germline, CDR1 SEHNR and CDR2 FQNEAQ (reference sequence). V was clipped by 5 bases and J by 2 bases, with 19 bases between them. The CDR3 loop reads CASSPGSRTVTYEQYF. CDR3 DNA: TGTGCCAGCAGCCCCGGCTCGCGCACAGTTACCTACGAGCAGTACTTC.

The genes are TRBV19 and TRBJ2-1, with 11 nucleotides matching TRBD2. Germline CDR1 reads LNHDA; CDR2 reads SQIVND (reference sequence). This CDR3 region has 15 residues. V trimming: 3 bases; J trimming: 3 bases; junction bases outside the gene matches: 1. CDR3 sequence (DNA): TGTGCCAGTAGTATGGGACTAGCGGTCTACAATGAGCAGTTCTTC. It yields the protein CASSMGLAVYNEQFF.

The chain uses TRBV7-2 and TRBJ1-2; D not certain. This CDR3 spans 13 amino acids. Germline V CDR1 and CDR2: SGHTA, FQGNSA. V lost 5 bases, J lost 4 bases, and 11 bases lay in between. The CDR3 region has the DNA TGTGCCAGCAGCCACCGGGCATTCTATGGCTACACCTTC. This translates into CASSHRAFYGYTF.

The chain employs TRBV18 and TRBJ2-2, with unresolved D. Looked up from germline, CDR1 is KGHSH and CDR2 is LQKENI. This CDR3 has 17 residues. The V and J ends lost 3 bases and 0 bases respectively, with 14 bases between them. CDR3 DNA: TGTGCCAGCTCACCCCGTGGGGTCAGCACGAACACCGGGGAGCTGTTTTTT. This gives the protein CASSPRGVSTNTGELFF.